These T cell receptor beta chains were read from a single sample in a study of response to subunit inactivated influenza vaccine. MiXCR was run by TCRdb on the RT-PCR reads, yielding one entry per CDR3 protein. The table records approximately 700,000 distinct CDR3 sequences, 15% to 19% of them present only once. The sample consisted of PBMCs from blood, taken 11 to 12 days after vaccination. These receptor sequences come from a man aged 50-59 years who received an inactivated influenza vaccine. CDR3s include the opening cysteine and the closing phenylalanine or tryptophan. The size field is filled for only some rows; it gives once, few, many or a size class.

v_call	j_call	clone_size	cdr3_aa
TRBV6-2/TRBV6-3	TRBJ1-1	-	CASSYTGTEAFF
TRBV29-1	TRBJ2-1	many	CSVELDRATNEQFF
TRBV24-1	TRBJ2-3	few	CATSDLGQGDSTDTQYF
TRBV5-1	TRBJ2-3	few	CASGGDRLTDTQYF
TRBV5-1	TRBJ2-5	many	CASSFGDHDFRAETQYF
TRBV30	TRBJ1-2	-	CALTDRVLLGYTF
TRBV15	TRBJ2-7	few	CATSTRTGASRTYEQYF
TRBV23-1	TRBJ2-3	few	CASSRIVKDADTQYF
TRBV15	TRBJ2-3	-	CATSRTGGGDTQYF
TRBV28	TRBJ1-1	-	CASGYMNTEAFF
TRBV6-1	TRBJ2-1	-	CASRSGGMSDEQFF
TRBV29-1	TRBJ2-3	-	CSVEVPTGPGWGTQYF
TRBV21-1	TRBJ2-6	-	CASSKFRGPSSGANVLTF
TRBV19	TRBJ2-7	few	CASSMFPGLVNEQYF
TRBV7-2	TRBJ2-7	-	CASSFRTSGLYEQYF
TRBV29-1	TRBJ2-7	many	CSVEDRSQYPYEQYF
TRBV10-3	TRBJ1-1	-	CAISEVDTEAFF
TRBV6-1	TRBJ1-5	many	CASSPTLGPNQPQHF
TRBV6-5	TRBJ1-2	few	CASSYLREGNYGYTF
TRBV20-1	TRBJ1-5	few	CSARPQKGGNQPQHF
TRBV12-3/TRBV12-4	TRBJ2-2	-	CASSNLLAGAGELFF
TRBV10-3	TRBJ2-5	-	CAISATVRQETQYF
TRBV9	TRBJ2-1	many	CASSPTGSSYNEQFF
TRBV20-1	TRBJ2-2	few	CSAPRNWNTGELFF
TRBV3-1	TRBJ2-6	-	CASSQSKDRHSGANVLTF
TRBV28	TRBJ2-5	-	CASSSRTVTETQYF
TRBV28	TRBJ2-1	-	CASSFLLGDEQFF
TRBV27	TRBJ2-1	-	CASSPSLTYNEQFF
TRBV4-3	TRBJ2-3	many	CASSPQRTDTQYF
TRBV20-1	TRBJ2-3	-	CSARDPGRATDTQYF
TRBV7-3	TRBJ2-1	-	CASSSPGLAGLSSYNEQFF
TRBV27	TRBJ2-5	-	CASSGLAGEPETQYF